This is a list of T cell receptor beta chains from one sample in a study of regulatory T cells in long-lasting Graves disease. TCRdb called the multiplex PCR reads again in MiXCR, with one record for every CDR3 protein. The top ten hold 35% to 55% of the sample, which has about 660,000 distinct CDR3 sequences, around 30% seen once. This specimen was peripheral blood mononuclear cells (PBMCs), taken when the disease was refractory, from a patient treated with antithyroid drugs. The receptors stem from a female donor with Graves disease. The conserved cysteine and the conserved F or W are not part of the CDR3 here. Clone size is given for some rows only: seen once, a few or many times, or a class if the clone is expanded.

clone_size v_call cdr3_aa
- TRBV3-1 ASSPGSRIQETQY
- TRBV19 ASSPGLTGELF
- TRBV5-6 ASSSEPGGNEKLF
few TRBV15 ATSNRQNSNQPQH
few TRBV20-1 SASRDAFYEQY
- TRBV7-9 ASSSTERLVLEQF
few TRBV29-1 SVHTGMNTEAF
- TRBV13 ASSLEGDEAF
few TRBV5-1 ASSQGDRVSYEQY
- TRBV27 ASRKTGFLQETQY
- TRBV30 AWSSTGLNTEAF